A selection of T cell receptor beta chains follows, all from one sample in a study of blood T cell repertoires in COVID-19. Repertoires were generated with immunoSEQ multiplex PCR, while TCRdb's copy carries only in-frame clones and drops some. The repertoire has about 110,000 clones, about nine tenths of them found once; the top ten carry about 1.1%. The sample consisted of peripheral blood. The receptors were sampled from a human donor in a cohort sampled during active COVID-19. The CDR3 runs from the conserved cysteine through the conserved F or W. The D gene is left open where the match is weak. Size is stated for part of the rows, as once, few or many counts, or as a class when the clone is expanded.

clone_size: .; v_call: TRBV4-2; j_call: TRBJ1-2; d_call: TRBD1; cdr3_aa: CASSPITGDRGGYGYTF; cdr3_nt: TGTGCCAGCAGCCCAATAACCGGGGACAGGGGTGGCTATGGCTACACCTTC
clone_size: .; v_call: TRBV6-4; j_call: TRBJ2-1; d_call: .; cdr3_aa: CASSDSGSSYNEQFF; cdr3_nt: TGTGCCAGCAGTGACTCGGGGAGCTCCTACAATGAGCAGTTCTTC
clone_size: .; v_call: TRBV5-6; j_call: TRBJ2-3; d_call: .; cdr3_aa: CASSPEGWYTDTQYF; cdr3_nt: TGTGCCAGCAGCCCGGAGGGATGGTACACAGATACGCAGTATTTT
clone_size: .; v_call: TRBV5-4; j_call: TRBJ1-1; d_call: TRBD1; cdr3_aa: CASSLQTGFTEAFF; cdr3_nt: TGTGCCAGCAGCTTACAGACAGGGTTCACTGAAGCTTTCTTT
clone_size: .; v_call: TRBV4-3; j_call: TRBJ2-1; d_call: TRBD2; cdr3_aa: CASSQEGLDNEQFF; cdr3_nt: TGCGCCAGCAGCCAAGAGGGACTAGACAATGAGCAGTTCTTC
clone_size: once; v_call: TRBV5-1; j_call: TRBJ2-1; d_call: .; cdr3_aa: CASTQGLINEQFF; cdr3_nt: TGCGCCAGCACCCAGGGACTGATCAATGAGCAGTTCTTC
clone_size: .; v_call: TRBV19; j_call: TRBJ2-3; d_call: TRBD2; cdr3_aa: CASSIGGGSTDTQYF; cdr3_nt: TGTGCCAGTAGTATAGGGGGGGGTAGCACAGATACGCAGTATTTT
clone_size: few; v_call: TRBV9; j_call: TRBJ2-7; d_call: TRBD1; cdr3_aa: CASSVDPGTGNAEQYF; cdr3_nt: TGTGCCAGCAGCGTGGACCCCGGGACAGGGAACGCCGAGCAGTACTTC
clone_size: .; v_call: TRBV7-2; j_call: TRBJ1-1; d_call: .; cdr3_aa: CASSPMAVSTEAFF; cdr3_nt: TGTGCCAGCAGCCCCATGGCGGTGAGCACTGAAGCTTTCTTT
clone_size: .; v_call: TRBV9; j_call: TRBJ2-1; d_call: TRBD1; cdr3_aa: CASSFPPGGSGNEQFF; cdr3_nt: TGTGCCAGCAGTTTTCCCCCAGGGGGAAGTGGAAATGAGCAGTTCTTC
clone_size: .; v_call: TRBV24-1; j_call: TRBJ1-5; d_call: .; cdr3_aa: CATSDISSGNNQPQHF; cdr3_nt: TGTGCCACCAGTGATATCTCTTCGGGTAACAATCAGCCCCAGCATTTT
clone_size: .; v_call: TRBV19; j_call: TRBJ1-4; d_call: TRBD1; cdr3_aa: CASSIGPGQGHEKLFF; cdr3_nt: TGTGCCAGTAGTATAGGACCGGGACAGGGGCATGAAAAACTGTTTTTT
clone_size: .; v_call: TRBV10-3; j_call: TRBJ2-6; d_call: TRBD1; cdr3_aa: CAISVVGTGGAGANVLTF; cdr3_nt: TGTGCCATCAGTGTGGTCGGGACAGGGGGCGCAGGGGCCAACGTCCTGACTTTC
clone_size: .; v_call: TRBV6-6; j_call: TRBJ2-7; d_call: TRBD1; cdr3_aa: CASTPGQGVWQYF; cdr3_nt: TGTGCCAGCACCCCGGGACAGGGGGTGTGGCAGTACTTC
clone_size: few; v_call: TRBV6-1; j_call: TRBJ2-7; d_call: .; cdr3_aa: CASSERSFAYEQYF; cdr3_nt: TGTGCCAGCAGTGAGCGGAGCTTTGCGTACGAGCAGTACTTC
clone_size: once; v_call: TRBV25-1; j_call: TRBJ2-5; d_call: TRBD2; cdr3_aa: CASSEGVSAGGYQETQYF; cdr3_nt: TGTGCCAGCAGTGAAGGTGTTAGTGCGGGGGGGTACCAAGAGACCCAGTACTTC
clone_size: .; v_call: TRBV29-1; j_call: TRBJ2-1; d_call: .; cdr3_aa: CSVEVGGQFF; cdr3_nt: TGCAGCGTAGAAGTGGGGGGGCAGTTCTTC
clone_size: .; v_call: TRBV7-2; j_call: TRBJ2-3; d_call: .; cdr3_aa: CASSLVGQTTDTQYF; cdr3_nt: TGTGCCAGCAGCTTAGTCGGACAGACCACAGATACGCAGTATTTT
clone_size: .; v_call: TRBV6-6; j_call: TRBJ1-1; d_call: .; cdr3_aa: CASSYTRNTEAFF; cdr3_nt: TGTGCCAGCAGTTACACCAGGAACACTGAAGCTTTCTTT
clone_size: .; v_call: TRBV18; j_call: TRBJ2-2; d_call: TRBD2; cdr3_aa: CASSPALAGGQDTGELFF; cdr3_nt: TGTGCCAGCTCACCAGCGCTGGCGGGGGGGCAAGACACCGGGGAGCTGTTTTTT
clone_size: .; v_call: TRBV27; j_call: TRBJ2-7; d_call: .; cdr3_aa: CASSLLSHPGLTYYEQYF; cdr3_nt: TGTGCCAGCAGTTTATTGTCCCATCCGGGGTTAACTTACTACGAGCAGTACTTC
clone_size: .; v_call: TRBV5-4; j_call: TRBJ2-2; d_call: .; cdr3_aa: CASSPSGQRTGELFF; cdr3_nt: TGTGCCAGCAGCCCTTCGGGACAACGCACCGGGGAGCTGTTTTTT
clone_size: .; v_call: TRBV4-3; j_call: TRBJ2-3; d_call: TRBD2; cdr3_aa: CASSLNGLAGAADTQYF; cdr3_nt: TGCGCCAGCAGCCTCAACGGACTAGCGGGAGCGGCAGATACGCAGTATTTT
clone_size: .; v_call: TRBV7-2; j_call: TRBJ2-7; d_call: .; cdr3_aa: CASSLFGGEQYF; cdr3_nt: TGTGCCAGCAGCTTATTCGGGGGCGAGCAGTACTTC
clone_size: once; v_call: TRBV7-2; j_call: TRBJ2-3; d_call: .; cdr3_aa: CASSYGIPRPDTQYF; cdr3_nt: TGTGCCAGCAGCTATGGAATCCCCAGGCCAGATACGCAGTATTTT
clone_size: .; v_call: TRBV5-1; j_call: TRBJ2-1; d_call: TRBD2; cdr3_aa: CASSQTSSGGGWREQFF; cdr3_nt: TGCGCCAGCAGCCAAACGTCTAGCGGGGGAGGGTGGCGTGAGCAGTTCTTC
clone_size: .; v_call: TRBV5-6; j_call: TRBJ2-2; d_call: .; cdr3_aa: CASSHGLGELFF; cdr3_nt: TGTGCCAGCAGTCACGGTCTCGGGGAGCTGTTTTTT
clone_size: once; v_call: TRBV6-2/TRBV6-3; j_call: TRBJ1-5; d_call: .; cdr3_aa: CASSYSLSRRSNQPQHF; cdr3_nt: TGTGCCAGCAGTTACTCGTTGTCGAGGCGGAGCAATCAGCCCCAGCATTTT
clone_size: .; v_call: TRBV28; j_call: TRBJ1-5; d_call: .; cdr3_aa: CASRPLGTGGRPQHF; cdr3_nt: TGTGCCAGCAGACCCCTAGGGACGGGCGGGAGGCCCCAGCATTTT
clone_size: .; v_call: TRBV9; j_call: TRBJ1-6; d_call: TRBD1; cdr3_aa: CASSKGTGGWYNSPLHF; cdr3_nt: TGTGCCAGCAGCAAAGGGACAGGGGGGTGGTATAATTCACCCCTCCACTTT
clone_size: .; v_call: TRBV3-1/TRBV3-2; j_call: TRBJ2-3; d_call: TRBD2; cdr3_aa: CASSQVAGGLADTQYF; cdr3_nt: TGTGCCAGCAGCCAAGTGGCGGGGGGGCTGGCAGATACGCAGTATTTT
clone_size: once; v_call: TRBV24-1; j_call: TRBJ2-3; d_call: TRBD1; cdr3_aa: CATSVRGQGTTDTQYF; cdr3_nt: TGTGCCACCAGTGTTAGAGGACAGGGGACCACAGATACGCAGTATTTT
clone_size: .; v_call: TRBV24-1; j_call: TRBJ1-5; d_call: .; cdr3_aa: CATSDVGAQPQHF; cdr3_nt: TGTGCCACCAGTGACGTAGGGGCACAGCCCCAGCATTTT
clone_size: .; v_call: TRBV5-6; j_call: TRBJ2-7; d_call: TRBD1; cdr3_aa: CASRGTGTGYYEQYF; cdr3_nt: TGTGCCAGCAGGGGGACCGGGACAGGGTACTACGAGCAGTACTTC
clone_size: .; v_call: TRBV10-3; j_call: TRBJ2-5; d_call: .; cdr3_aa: CAISESFGETQYF; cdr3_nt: TGTGCCATCAGTGAGTCGTTCGGGGAGACCCAGTACTTC
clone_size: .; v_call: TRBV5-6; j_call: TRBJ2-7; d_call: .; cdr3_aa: CASSFRGYEQYF; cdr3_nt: TGTGCCAGCAGCTTCCGAGGCTACGAGCAGTACTTC
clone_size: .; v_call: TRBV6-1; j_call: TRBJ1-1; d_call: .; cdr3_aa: CASSEGFTSGNTEAFF; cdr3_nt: TGTGCCAGCAGTGAAGGATTTACGTCAGGGAACACTGAAGCTTTCTTT
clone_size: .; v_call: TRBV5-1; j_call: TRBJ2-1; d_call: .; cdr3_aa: CASSLDQGNYNEQFF; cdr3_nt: TGCGCCAGCAGCTTGGATCAGGGTAACTACAATGAGCAGTTCTTC
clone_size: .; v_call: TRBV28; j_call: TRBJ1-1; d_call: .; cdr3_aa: CASSFRSGSTEAFF; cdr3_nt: TGTGCCAGCAGTTTTCGTAGTGGTAGCACTGAAGCTTTCTTT
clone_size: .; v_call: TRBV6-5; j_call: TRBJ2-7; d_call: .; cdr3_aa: CASSLVRGTHEQYF; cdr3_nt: TGTGCCAGCAGTTTGGTCAGGGGCACCCACGAGCAGTACTTC